A few counts support the clone carrying this TCR beta chain. No antigen is known for it. The data originate from a study of molecular identifiers for immune sequencing clone quantification. The germline gives CDR1 LNHDA, CDR2 SQIVND (reference sequence). The CDR3 is 13 residues long. The V and J ends lost 8 bases and 2 bases respectively, with 12 bases between them. General study points: Effector cells kept over 97% of their molecules in clones above 20 RNA copies, while naive cells kept under 1% there.

Preparation of the bulk TCR libraries relied on previously described methods and listed TCR primers. TCRdb fed the PCR reads into MiXCR, producing one record per CDR3 protein. Of hundreds of thousands of distinct CDR3 sequences listed, about 25% are singletons. Naive CD8 libraries were made from 20,000 to 1,000,000 sorted cells, and they used 10%, 30% or 50% RNA. Sequenced input: naive CD8+ T cells from blood, with Jurkat cell RNA spiked in. Subset specified: FACS-sorted CD8+CD4-CCR7+CD45RA+ naive T cells. The rearrangement links TRBV19 to TRBJ1-2, with D tentatively TRBD1 (5 bases). This clonotype was obtained from a human donor in good health. Some libraries in this study had Jurkat cell RNA spiked in. Here the CDR3 DNA reads TGTGCCAGTGGTGACAGTTTCAACTATGGCTACACCTTC. Translation gives CASGDSFNYGYTF.